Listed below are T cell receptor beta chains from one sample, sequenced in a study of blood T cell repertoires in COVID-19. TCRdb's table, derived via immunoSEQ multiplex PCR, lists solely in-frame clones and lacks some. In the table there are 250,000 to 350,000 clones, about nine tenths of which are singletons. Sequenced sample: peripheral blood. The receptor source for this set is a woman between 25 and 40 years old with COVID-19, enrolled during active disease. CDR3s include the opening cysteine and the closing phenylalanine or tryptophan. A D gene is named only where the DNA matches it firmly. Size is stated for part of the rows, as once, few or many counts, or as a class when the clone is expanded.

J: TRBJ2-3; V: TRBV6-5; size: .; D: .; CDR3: CASTPGGYTDTQYF; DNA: TGTGCCAGCACCCCGGGTGGGTACACAGATACGCAGTATTTT
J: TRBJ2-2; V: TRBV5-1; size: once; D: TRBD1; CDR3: CASSPGQGAISGELFF; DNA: TGCGCCAGCAGTCCGGGGCAGGGGGCTATCTCCGGGGAGCTGTTTTTT
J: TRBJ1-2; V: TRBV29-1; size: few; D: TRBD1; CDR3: CSVGTGYDYGYTF; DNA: TGCAGCGTTGGGACAGGGTATGACTATGGCTACACCTTC
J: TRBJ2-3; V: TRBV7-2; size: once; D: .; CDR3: CASSLDRSTDTQYF; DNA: TGTGCCAGCAGCTTAGACAGGAGCACAGATACGCAGTATTTT
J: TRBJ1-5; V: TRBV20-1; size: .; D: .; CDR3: CSAGGDRPQHF; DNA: TGCAGTGCTGGGGGGGATAGGCCCCAGCATTTT
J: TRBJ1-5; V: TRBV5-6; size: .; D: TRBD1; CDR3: CASSSGTVNQPQHF; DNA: TGTGCCAGCAGTTCCGGGACAGTTAATCAGCCCCAGCATTTT
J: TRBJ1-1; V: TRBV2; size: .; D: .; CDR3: CASSEGAGNTEAFF; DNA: TGTGCCAGCAGTGAAGGGGCAGGGAACACTGAAGCTTTCTTT
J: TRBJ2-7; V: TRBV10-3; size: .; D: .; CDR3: CAISGALKEQYF; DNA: TGTGCCATCAGTGGGGCCCTTAAAGAGCAGTACTTC
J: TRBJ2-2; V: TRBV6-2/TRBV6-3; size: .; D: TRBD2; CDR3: CASSPLAGEPGELFF; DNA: TGTGCCAGCAGCCCACTAGCGGGAGAACCCGGGGAGCTGTTTTTT
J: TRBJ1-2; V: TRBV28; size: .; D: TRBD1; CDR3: CASSLVGQGDGYTF; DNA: TGTGCCAGCAGTTTAGTCGGACAGGGGGATGGCTACACCTTC
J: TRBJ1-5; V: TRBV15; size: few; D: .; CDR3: CATRNRRTVNQPQHF; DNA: TGTGCCACCAGAAATCGTCGGACAGTCAATCAGCCCCAGCATTTT
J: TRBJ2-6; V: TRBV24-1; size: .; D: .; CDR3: CATSDWAAGANVLTF; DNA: TGTGCCACCAGTGATTGGGCAGCTGGGGCCAACGTCCTGACTTTC
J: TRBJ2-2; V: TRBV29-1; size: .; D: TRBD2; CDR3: CSVGRGLDTGELFF; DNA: TGCAGCGTGGGGCGGGGGTTAGACACCGGGGAGCTGTTTTTT
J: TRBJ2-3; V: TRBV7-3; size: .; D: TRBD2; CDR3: CASSPRLAGTDTQYF; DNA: TGTGCCAGCAGCCCACGACTAGCCGGCACAGATACGCAGTATTTT
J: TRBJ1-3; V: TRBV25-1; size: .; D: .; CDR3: CASSEERSGNTIYF; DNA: TGTGCCAGCAGTGAGGAGCGCTCTGGAAACACCATATATTTT
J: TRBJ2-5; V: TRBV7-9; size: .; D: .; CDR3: CASSFDSKETQYF; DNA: TGTGCCAGCAGCTTTGACAGTAAAGAGACCCAGTACTTC
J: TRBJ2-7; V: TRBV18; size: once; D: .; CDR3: CATQRTTGAYEQYF; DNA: TGTGCCACCCAACGGACCACCGGGGCCTACGAGCAGTACTTC
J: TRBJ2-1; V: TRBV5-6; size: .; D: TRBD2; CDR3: CASSLATAGAYNEQFF; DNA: TGTGCCAGCAGCTTGGCCACGGCGGGGGCCTACAATGAGCAGTTCTTC
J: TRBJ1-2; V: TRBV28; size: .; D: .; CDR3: CASSDTVYGYTF; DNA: TGTGCCAGCAGCGATACAGTCTATGGCTACACCTTC
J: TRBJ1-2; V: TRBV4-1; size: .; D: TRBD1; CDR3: CASSTGQGAYGYTF; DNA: TGCGCCAGCAGTACGGGACAGGGGGCCTATGGCTACACCTTC
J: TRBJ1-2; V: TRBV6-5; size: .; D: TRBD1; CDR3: CASSYIGQGAGGYTF; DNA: TGTGCCAGCAGTTACATCGGACAGGGGGCTGGTGGCTACACCTTC
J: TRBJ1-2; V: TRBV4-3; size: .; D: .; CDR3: CASSQVPQGSWSYGYTF; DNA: TGCGCCAGCAGCCAAGTTCCACAGGGAAGCTGGTCTTATGGCTACACCTTC
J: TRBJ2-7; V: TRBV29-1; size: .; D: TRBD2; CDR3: CSVEGSGRGSSEQYF; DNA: TGCAGCGTTGAAGGGTCCGGGAGGGGGTCTAGCGAGCAGTACTTC
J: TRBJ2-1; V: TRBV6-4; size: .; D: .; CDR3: CASSEHRDNEQFF; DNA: TGTGCCAGCAGTGAGCACCGGGACAATGAGCAGTTCTTC
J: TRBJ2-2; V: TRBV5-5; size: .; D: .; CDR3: CASSLGQRAGELFF; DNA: TGTGCCAGCAGCTTGGGTCAGCGGGCCGGGGAGCTGTTTTTT
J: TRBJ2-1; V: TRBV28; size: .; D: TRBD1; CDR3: CASLDGQGADEQFF; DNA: TGTGCCAGTCTTGATGGACAGGGGGCGGATGAGCAGTTCTTC
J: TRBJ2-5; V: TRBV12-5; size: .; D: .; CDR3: CASGLAGGETQYF; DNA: TGTGCTAGTGGTTTGGCAGGGGGGGAGACCCAGTACTTC
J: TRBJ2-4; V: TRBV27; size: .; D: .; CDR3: CASSPLGSKNIQYF; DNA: TGTGCCAGCAGTCCCCTTGGTAGTAAAAACATTCAGTACTTC
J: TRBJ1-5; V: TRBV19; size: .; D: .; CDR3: CASSGPGGNQPQHF; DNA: TGTGCCAGTAGTGGGCCGGGAGGCAATCAGCCCCAGCATTTT
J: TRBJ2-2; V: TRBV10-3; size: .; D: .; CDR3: CAISVPGRTNTGELFF; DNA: TGTGCCATCAGTGTGCCGGGAAGGACGAACACCGGGGAGCTGTTTTTT
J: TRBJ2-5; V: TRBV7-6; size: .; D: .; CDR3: CASSSLLLTTGQETQYF; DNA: TGTGCCAGCAGCTCGCTTCTACTCACGACAGGTCAAGAGACCCAGTACTTC
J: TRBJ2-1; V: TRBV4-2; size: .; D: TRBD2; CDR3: CASSQDWGLATENEQFF; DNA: TGTGCCAGCAGCCAAGATTGGGGACTAGCGACGGAGAATGAGCAGTTCTTC
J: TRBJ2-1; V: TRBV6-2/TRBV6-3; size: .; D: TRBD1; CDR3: CASSPLQGALYNEQFF; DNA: TGTGCCAGCAGTCCCCTACAGGGGGCGCTATACAATGAGCAGTTCTTC
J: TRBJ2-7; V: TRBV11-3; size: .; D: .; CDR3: CASSHHESREEQYF; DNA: TGTGCCAGCAGCCATCATGAGTCCCGGGAGGAGCAGTACTTC
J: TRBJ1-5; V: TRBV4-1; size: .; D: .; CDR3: CASSQQGSPQHF; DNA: TGCGCCAGCAGCCAACAGGGCTCGCCCCAGCATTTT
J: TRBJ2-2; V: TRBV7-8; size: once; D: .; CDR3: CASSSRKGVDTGELFF; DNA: TGTGCCAGCAGCTCCCGGAAGGGGGTGGACACCGGGGAGCTGTTTTTT
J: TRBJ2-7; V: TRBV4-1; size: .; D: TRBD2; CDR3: CASSQVGLGSEQYF; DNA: TGCGCCAGCAGCCAAGTGGGACTAGGTAGCGAGCAGTACTTC
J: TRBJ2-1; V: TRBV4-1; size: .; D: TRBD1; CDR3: CASSPPTGSYEQFF; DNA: TGCGCCAGCAGCCCTCCGACAGGGTCTTATGAGCAGTTCTTC
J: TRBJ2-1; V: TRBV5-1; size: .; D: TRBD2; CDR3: CASSLAGGSSYNEQFF; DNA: TGCGCCAGCAGCTTGGCGGGCGGGAGCTCCTACAATGAGCAGTTCTTC
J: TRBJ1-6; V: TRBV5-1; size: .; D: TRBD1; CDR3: CASSLALDRPNSPLHF; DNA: TGCGCCAGCAGCTTGGCCCTGGACAGGCCCAATTCACCCCTCCACTTT
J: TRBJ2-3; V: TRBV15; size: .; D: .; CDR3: CATSRTTNTDTQYF; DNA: TGTGCCACCAGCCGAACGACTAACACAGATACGCAGTATTTT
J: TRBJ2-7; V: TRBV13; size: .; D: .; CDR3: CASSPPSSYEQYF; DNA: TGTGCCAGCAGTCCCCCCAGCTCCTACGAGCAGTACTTC
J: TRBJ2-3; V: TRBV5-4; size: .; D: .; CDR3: CASSLIARGTDTQYF; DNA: TGTGCCAGCAGCTTAATAGCGAGGGGGACAGATACGCAGTATTTT
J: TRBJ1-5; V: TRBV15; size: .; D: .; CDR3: CATSRVGGAFRPQHF; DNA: TGTGCCACCAGCAGAGTGGGGGGGGCCTTCCGGCCCCAGCATTTT
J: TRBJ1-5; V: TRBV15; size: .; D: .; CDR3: CATSGPNQPQHF; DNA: TGTGCCACCAGCGGCCCCAATCAGCCCCAGCATTTT
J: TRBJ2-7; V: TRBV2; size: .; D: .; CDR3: CASRVVGLSYEQYF; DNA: TGTGCCAGCAGGGTAGTGGGGCTCTCCTACGAGCAGTACTTC
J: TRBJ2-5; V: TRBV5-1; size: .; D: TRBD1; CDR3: CASSGSGGQGQETQYF; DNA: TGCGCCAGCAGCGGATCAGGGGGCCAAGGCCAAGAGACCCAGTACTTC